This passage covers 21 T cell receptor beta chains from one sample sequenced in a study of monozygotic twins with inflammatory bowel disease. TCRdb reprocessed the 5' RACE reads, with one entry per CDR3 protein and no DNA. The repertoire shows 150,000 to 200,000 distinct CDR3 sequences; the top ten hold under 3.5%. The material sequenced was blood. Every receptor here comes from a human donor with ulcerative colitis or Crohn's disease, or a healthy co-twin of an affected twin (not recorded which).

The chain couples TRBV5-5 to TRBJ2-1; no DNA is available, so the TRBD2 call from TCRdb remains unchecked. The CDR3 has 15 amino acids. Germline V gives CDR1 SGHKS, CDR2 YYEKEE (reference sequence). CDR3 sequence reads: CASSFSGALGDEQFF.

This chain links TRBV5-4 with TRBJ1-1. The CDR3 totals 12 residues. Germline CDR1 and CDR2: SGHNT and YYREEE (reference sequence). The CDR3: CASSLGLGKAFF.

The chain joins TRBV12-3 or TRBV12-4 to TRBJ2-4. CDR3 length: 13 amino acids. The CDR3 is CASSLGLQNIQYF.

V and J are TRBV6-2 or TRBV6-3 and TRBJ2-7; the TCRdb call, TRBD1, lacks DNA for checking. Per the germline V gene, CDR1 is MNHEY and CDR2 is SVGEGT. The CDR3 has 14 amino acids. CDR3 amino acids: CASSYQGLPYEQYF.

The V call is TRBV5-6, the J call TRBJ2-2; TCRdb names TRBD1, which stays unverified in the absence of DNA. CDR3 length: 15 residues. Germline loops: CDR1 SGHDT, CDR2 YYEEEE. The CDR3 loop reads CASSLNRLNTGELFF.

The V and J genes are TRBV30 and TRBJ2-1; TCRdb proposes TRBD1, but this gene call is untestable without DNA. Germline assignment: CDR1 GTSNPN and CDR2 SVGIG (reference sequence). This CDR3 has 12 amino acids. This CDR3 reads CAWSVQQGLQFF.

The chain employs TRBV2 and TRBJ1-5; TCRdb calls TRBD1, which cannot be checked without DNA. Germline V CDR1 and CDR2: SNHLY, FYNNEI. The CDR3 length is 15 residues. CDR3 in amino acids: CASSHDRTSNQPQHF.

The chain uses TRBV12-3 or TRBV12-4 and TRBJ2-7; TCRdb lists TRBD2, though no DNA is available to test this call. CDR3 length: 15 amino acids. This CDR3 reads CASSGRTSGTYEQYF.

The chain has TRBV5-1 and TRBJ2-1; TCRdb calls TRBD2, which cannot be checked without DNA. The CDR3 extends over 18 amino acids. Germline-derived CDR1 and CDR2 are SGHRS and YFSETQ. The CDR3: CASSNRWTSGSMYNEQFF.

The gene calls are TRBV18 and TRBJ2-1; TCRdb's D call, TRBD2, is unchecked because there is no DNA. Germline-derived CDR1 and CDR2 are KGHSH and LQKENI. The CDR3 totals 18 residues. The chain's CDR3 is CASSPTISGRSSYNEQFF.

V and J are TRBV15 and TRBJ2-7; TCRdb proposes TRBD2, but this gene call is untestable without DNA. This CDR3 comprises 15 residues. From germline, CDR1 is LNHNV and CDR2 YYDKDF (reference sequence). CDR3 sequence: CATSTVSGNSYEQYF. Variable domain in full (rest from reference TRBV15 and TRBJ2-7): DAMVIQNPRYQVTQFGKPVTLSCSQTLNHNVMYWYQQKSSQAPKLLFHYYDKDFNNEADTPDNFQSRRPNTSFCFLDIRSPGLGDTAMYLCATSTVSGNSYEQYFGPGTRLTVT.

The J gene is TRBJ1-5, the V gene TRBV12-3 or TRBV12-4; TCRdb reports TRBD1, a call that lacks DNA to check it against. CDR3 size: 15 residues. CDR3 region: CASRIQGFDNQPQHF.

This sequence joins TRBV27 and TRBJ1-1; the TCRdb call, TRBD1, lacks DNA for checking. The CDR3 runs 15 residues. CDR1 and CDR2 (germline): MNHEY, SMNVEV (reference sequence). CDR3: CASSQIGTANTEAFF.

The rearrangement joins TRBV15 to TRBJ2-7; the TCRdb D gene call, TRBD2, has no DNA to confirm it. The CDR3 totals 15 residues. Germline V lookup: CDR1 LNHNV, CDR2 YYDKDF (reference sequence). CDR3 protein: CATSRSLAGWYEQYF.

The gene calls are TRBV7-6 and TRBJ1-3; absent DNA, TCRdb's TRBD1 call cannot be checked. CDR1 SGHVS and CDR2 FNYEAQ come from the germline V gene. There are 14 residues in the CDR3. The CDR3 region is CASSLGTGASTIYF. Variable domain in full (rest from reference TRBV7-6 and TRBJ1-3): GAGVSQSPRYKVTKRGQDVALRCDPISGHVSLYWYRQALGQGPEFLTYFNYEAQQDKSGLPNDRFSAERPEGSISTLTIQRTEQRDSAMYRCASSLGTGASTIYFGEGSWLTVV.

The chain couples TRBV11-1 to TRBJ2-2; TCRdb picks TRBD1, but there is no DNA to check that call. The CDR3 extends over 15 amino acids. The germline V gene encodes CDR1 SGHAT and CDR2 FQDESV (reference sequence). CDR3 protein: CASNRDRVHTGELFF.

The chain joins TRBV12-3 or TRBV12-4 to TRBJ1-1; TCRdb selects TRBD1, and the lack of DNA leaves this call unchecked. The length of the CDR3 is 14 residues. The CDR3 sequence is CASSKTGENAEAFF.

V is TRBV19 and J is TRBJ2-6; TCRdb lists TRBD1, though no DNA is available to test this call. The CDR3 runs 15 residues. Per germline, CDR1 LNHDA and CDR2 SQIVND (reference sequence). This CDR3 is CASSTPTSGANVLTF. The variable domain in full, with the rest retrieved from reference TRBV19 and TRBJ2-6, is DGGITQSPKYLFRKEGQNVTLSCEQNLNHDAMYWYRQDPGQGLRLIYYSQIVNDFQKGDIAEGYSVSREKKESFPLTVTSAQKNPTAFYLCASSTPTSGANVLTFGAGSRLTVL.

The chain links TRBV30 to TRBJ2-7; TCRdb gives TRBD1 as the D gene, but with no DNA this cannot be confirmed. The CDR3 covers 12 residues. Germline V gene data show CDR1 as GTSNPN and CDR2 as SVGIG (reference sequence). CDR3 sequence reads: CAWTAGGLEQYF.

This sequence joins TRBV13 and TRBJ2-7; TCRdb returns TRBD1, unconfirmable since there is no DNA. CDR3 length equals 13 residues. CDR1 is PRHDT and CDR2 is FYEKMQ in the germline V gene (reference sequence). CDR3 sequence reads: CASSLGGGDEQYF. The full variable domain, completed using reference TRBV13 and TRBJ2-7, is AAGVIQSPRHLIKEKRETATLKCYPIPRHDTVYWYQQGPGQDPQFLISFYEKMQSDKGSIPDRFSAQQFSDYHSELNMSSLELGDSALYFCASSLGGGDEQYFGPGTRLTVT.

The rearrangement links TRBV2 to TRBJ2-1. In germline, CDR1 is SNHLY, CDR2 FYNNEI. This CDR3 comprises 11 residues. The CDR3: CASSDHLEQFF.